These 21 T cell receptor beta chains were sequenced from one sample in a study of blood T cell repertoires in COVID-19. The data were produced by immunoSEQ multiplex PCR, yet TCRdb's version contains in-frame clones alone and is incomplete. Counted here are about 250,000 clones, roughly 82% occurring once; the ten biggest clones make up 4% to 5%. Sequencing was performed on peripheral blood. The receptors shown here come from a woman aged 70-85 years with acute or convalescent COVID-19.

The V call is TRBV7-9, the J call TRBJ1-1; D not certain. This CDR3 is 13 amino acids long. CDR1 and CDR2 from the germline V gene are SEHNR and FQNEAQ (reference sequence). V gave up 3 bases and J gave up 1 base, with 6 bases separating them. The CDR3: CASSFEGNTEAFF. The CDR3, as DNA: TGTGCCAGCAGCTTCGAGGGGAACACTGAAGCTTTCTTT.

This clone was counted between two and nine times. V gene TRBV2 combines with J gene TRBJ1-2, with a tentative D call TRBD1 (5 bases). Germline CDR1 SNHLY, CDR2 FYNNEI. V lost 2 bases and J lost 8, with 12 bases in between. This CDR3 has 13 amino acids. CDR3 sequence (DNA): TGTGCCAGCAGTGAATCGGGACTTGGCGGCTACACCTTC. It yields the protein CASSESGLGGYTF.

The J gene is TRBJ1-6, the V gene TRBV6-5; the D gene is possibly TRBD1 (5 bases). This CDR3 region has 13 residues. Trimming removed 4 bases at V and 10 bases at J, with 11 bases between. CDR1 and CDR2 from the germline V gene are MNHEY and SVGAGI. The CDR3 region is CASSSIQESPLHF. In DNA, the CDR3 is TGTGCCAGCAGTTCCATACAGGAGTCACCCCTCCACTTT.

The chain carries TRBV18 and TRBJ1-3, with D unclear. V was clipped by 1 base and J by 0 bases, with 7 bases between them. The CDR3 is 15 residues long. Germline CDR1 KGHSH, CDR2 LQKENI. Written as DNA, the CDR3 is TGTGCCAGCTCACCACAAGGAGACTCTGGAAACACCATATATTTT. This encodes CASSPQGDSGNTIYF.

This chain connects TRBV7-7 to TRBJ2-5, with D possibly TRBD2 on 5 matching bases. The germline V and J ends were trimmed by 4 bases and 3 bases, with 12 bases remaining between them. There are 14 residues in the CDR3. Germline V CDR1 and CDR2: SSHAT, FNYEAQ (reference sequence). The DNA of the CDR3 is TGTGCCAGCAGCTCACGGACTTCTGAAGAGACCCAGTACTTC. Residues: CASSSRTSEETQYF. The variable domain in full, with the rest retrieved from reference TRBV7-7 and TRBJ2-5, is GAGVSQSPRYKVTKRGQDVTLRCDPISSHATLYWYQQALGQGPEFLTYFNYEAQPDKSGLPSDRFSAERPEGSISTLTIQRTEQRDSAMYRCASSSRTSEETQYFGPGTRLLVL.

The V and J genes are TRBV5-6 and TRBJ1-2; D is perhaps TRBD1 (5 bases). The CDR3 runs 15 residues. Trimming shortened V by 0 bases and J by 3 bases, and 12 bases separated the two germline ends. Looked up from germline, CDR1 is SGHDT and CDR2 is YYEEEE. CDR3 protein: CASSLASPGYYGYTF. For the CDR3, the DNA is TGTGCCAGCAGCTTGGCCAGTCCAGGGTACTATGGCTACACCTTC.

This clone was counted ten times or more. At the DNA level, this CDR3 is encoded by other sequences in the same sample as well. The V and J genes are TRBV5-1 and TRBJ1-3; D might be TRBD1 (6 bases). Trimming pared 2 bases from V and 4 bases from J, leaving 10 bases between. The CDR3 runs to 14 residues. The germline gives CDR1 SGHRS, CDR2 YFSETQ. CDR3 nucleotide sequence: TGCGCCAGCAGCTTAAGGGGGTTGGGAAACACCATATATTTT. Translated: CASSLRGLGNTIYF.

The chain combines TRBV6-1 with TRBJ2-7; possible D gene TRBD1, 6 bases. Germline V gene sequence: CDR1 MNHNS, CDR2 SASEGT. This CDR3 is 14 amino acids long. V lost 0 bases to trimming and J lost 6 bases, with 12 bases between them. CDR3: CASSEAARGGEQYF. The CDR3 bases are TGTGCCAGCAGTGAAGCTGCCAGGGGTGGCGAGCAGTACTTC.

The chain recombines TRBV18 with TRBJ2-2; tentatively, D is TRBD2 (5 bases). Deletions cut 3 bases from V and 4 bases from J, with 15 bases between. CDR3 size: 16 residues. Germline V gene lookup returns CDR1 KGHSH and CDR2 LQKENI. The CDR3 region has the DNA TGTGCCAGCTCACCCTCTGAGGACTTGGGCACCGGGGAGCTGTTTTTT. Translated: CASSPSEDLGTGELFF. The variable domain in full, with the rest retrieved from reference TRBV18 and TRBJ2-2, is NAGVMQNPRHLVRRRGQEARLRCSPMKGHSHVYWYRQLPEEGLKFMVYLQKENIIDESGMPKERFSAEFPKEGPSILRIQQVVRGDSAAYFCASSPSEDLGTGELFFGEGSRLTVL.

This rearrangement joins TRBV9 to TRBJ1-2, with D perhaps matching TRBD1 (5 bases). The CDR3 consists of 16 residues. CDR1 SGDLS and CDR2 YYNGEE come from the germline V gene. The V gene lost 0 bases and the J gene lost 2 bases, with 14 bases spanning the gap. The CDR3 sequence: CASSVEGRGANYGYTF. The CDR3 DNA follows: TGTGCCAGCAGCGTAGAGGGTAGGGGTGCGAACTATGGCTACACCTTC.

The V call is TRBV5-1, the J call TRBJ2-3, with 9 positions matching TRBD1. CDR1 is SGHRS and CDR2 is YFSETQ in the germline V gene. This CDR3 is 15 amino acids long. The ends lost 4 bases at V and 5 bases at J; junction bases unmatched: 8. CDR3 sequence: CASSLMTGGLDTQYF. In nucleotides, the CDR3 is TGCGCCAGCAGCCTGATGACAGGGGGGTTAGATACGCAGTATTTT.

This chain links TRBV19 with TRBJ2-2, with D possibly TRBD1 on 6 matching bases. The CDR3 loop spans 16 amino acids. The V and J ends lost 8 bases and 2 bases respectively, with 18 bases between them. Germline V gives CDR1 LNHDA, CDR2 SQIVND (reference sequence). CDR3 sequence reads: CASRITPQGNTGELFF. CDR3 DNA sequence: TGTGCCAGTCGAATAACCCCACAGGGCAACACCGGGGAGCTGTTTTTT.

This clone was counted only a few times. The chain recombines TRBV6-5 with TRBJ1-2, with D possibly TRBD1 on 5 matching bases. CDR3 length equals 14 residues. The germline gives CDR1 MNHEY, CDR2 SVGAGI. The ends were cut back, 8 bases at V and 4 bases at J, with 17 bases in the middle. For the CDR3, the DNA is TGTGCCAGCGGGTGGGGCCAGCTGCGCTATGGCTACACCTTC. Its translation: CASGWGQLRYGYTF.

This clone was recorded only once. The V and J genes are TRBV5-1 and TRBJ2-1; D ambiguous. Trimming cost V 4 bases and J 5 bases, with 10 bases left between them. The CDR3 consists of 13 residues. Germline V lookup: CDR1 SGHRS, CDR2 YFSETQ. The CDR3 coding sequence is TGCGCCAGCAGCCCTGCCCCGGACAATGAGCAGTTCTTC. It encodes CASSPAPDNEQFF. The full variable domain, completed using reference TRBV5-1 and TRBJ2-1, is KAGVTQTPRYLIKTRGQQVTLSCSPISGHRSVSWYQQTPGQGLQFLFEYFSETQRNKGNFPGRFSGRQFSNSRSEMNVSTLELGDSALYLCASSPAPDNEQFFGPGTRLTVL.

The CDR3 protein is CATSDTVTNQPQHF. CDR3 DNA sequence: TGTGCCACCAGTGATACAGTTACCAATCAGCCCCAGCATTTT. The chain joins TRBV24-1 to TRBJ1-5; D ambiguous. Germline CDR1 and CDR2: KGHDR and SFDVKD. This CDR3 region has 14 residues. V was pared by 3 bases and J by 3 bases, with 8 bases between.

A single count supports this clone. V is TRBV20-1 and J is TRBJ1-5; TRBD1 might be the D (6 bases). Per germline, CDR1 DFQATT and CDR2 SNEGSKA (reference sequence). The germline V and J ends were trimmed by 3 bases and 0 bases, with 12 bases remaining between them. This CDR3 contains 15 residues. CDR3 sequence (DNA): TGCAGTGCTAGTCGAGGGGGTAATAGCAATCAGCCCCAGCATTTT. Protein sequence: CSASRGGNSNQPQHF.

This clone was observed once. The J gene is TRBJ1-1, the V gene TRBV7-6, with D unclear. This CDR3 contains 14 residues. The germline CDR1 and CDR2 sequences are SGHVS and FNYEAQ. V was pared by 1 base and J by 5 bases, with 11 bases between. CDR3 DNA sequence: TGTGCCAGCAGCTTAGGCACCGCGGGAACTGAAGCTTTCTTT. The encoded protein is CASSLGTAGTEAFF.

The J gene is TRBJ2-1, the V gene TRBV24-1; 7 bases are a match to TRBD1. CDR3 length equals 16 residues. The germline V gene encodes CDR1 KGHDR and CDR2 SFDVKD. Trimming took 4 bases from V and 4 from J; bases not matched to a gene: 9. This CDR3 reads CATSEPTGAFYNEQFF. For the CDR3, the DNA is TGTGCCACCAGTGAACCCACAGGGGCCTTTTACAATGAGCAGTTCTTC.

The chain links TRBV6-2 or TRBV6-3 to TRBJ1-2, with D perhaps matching TRBD1 (6 bases). The CDR3 length is 14 residues. Germline lookup yields CDR1 MNHEY and CDR2 SVGEGT. Trimming took 2 bases from V and 7 from J, leaving 14 bases between them. The CDR3 sequence is CASSYVQGAGGYTF. CDR3 DNA: TGTGCCAGCAGTTACGTACAGGGAGCCGGTGGCTACACCTTC.

This sequence joins TRBV30 and TRBJ1-1, with D possibly TRBD1 on 6 matching bases. Trimming removed 4 bases from V and 4 bases from J, with 13 bases in between. Germline-derived CDR1 and CDR2 are GTSNPN and SVGIG (reference sequence). CDR3 length: 13 residues. CDR3 loop: CAWTWGPGTEAFF. The CDR3 bases are TGTGCCTGGACTTGGGGGCCGGGCACTGAAGCTTTCTTT. The full variable domain, completed using reference TRBV30 and TRBJ1-1, is SQTIHQWPATLVQPVGSPLSLECTVEGTSNPNLYWYRQAAGRGLQLLFYSVGIGQISSEVPQNLSASRPQDRQFILSSKKLLLSDSGFYLCAWTWGPGTEAFFGQGTRLTVV.

The V gene is TRBV27, the J gene TRBJ1-1, with D possibly TRBD1 on 5 matching bases. The V gene lost 2 bases and the J gene lost 8 bases, with 12 bases spanning the gap. Per germline, CDR1 MNHEY and CDR2 SMNVEV (reference sequence). This CDR3 contains 13 residues. The CDR3 bases are TGTGCCAGCAGTTTACCGGGGGGGGTGGAAGCTTTCTTT. Translating it yields CASSLPGGVEAFF.